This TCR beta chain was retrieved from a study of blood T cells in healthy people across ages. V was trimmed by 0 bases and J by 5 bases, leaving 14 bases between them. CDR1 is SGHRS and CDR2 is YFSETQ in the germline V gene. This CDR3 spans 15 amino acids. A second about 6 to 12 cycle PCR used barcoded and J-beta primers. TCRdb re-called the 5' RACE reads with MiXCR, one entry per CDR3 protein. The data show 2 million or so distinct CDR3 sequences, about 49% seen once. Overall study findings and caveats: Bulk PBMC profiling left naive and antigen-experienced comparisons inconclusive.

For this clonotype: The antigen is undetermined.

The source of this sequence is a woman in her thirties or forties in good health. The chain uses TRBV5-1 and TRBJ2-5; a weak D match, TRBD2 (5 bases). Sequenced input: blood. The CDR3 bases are TGCGCCAGCAGCTTGGGGGCGACAAGAGGGGAGACCCAGTACTTC. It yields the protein CASSLGATRGETQYF.